Following are 11 T cell receptor beta chains from one sample sequenced in a study of human T cells and chemical hapten exposure. Time point defined: patch test 1, 2 weeks after DPC sensitization. Treatment indicated: therapeutic diphenylcyclopropenone sensitization with weekly scalp DPC. From the RACE reads, TCRdb called clonotypes with MiXCR, one entry per CDR3 protein. The sample has about 380,000 distinct CDR3 sequences, around 4.8% seen once. This material consisted of whole blood, taken in connection with sensitization to the hapten diphenylcyclopropenone (DPC). The receptors originated from a woman aged 50 to 60 with alopecia areata. Some clones in this sample may be carry-over from other donors' samples.

The V gene is TRBV6-2 or TRBV6-3, the J gene TRBJ1-2; perhaps TRBD1 as D (5 bases). The V gene's germline CDR1 is MNHEY and CDR2 SVGEGT. The CDR3 is 15 amino acids. CDR3 nucleotides: TGTCCCGGGCCGGGACCGCCGATTTCGAACTATGGCTACACCTTC. It translates to CPGPGPPISNYGYTF.

This clonotype has ten or more counts. V gene TRBV7-2 combines with J gene TRBJ1-2; no reliable D call. V gave up 5 bases and J gave up 4 bases, with 17 bases separating them. This CDR3 has 15 residues. Germline CDR1 reads SGHTA; CDR2 reads FQGNSA. The CDR3 region has the DNA TGTGCCAGCAGCCCCGGTATGGACTTCAGCTATGGCTACACCTTC. This encodes CASSPGMDFSYGYTF. Together with reference TRBV7-2 and TRBJ1-2, the CDR3 gives the full variable domain: GAGVSQSPSNKVTEKGKDVELRCDPISGHTALYWYRQSLGQGLEFLIYFQGNSAPDKSGLPSDRFSAERTGGSVSTLTIQRTQQEDSAVYLCASSPGMDFSYGYTFGSGTRLTVV.

Ten or more counts support this clonotype. This chain uses TRBV7-9 with TRBJ2-5; a weak D match, TRBD2 (6 bases). Germline-derived CDR1 and CDR2 are SEHNR and FQNEAQ (reference sequence). Trimming stripped 5 bases from V and 1 base from J, with 14 bases between. This CDR3 comprises 15 residues. This CDR3 reads CASSLGGQIQETQYF. The CDR3 nucleotides are TGTGCCAGCAGCCTAGGAGGGCAGATCCAAGAGACCCAGTACTTC.

The table lists this clonotype with many counts. This chain joins TRBV24-1 and TRBJ2-1; D not certain. Germline lookup yields CDR1 KGHDR and CDR2 SFDVKD. The V and J ends lost 9 bases and 4 bases respectively, with 18 bases between them. This CDR3 region has 15 residues. CDR3: CATVPPTFGYNEQFF. The CDR3 DNA sequence: TGTGCCACCGTCCCCCCGACCTTCGGATACAATGAGCAGTTCTTC.

This clonotype was detected ten times or more. This chain uses TRBV27 with TRBJ2-5; D is uncertain. Trimming took 5 bases from V and 4 from J, leaving 8 bases between them. Germline values: CDR1 MNHEY, CDR2 SMNVEV (reference sequence). This CDR3 is built from 12 residues. As DNA, the CDR3 is TGTGCCAGCAGTATAACCGGAGAGACCCAGTACTTC. Translated, it gives CASSITGETQYF.

This clonotype was seen repeatedly, ten times or more. The rearrangement uses TRBV5-6 and TRBJ2-7; D not certain. Trimming pared 0 bases from V and 0 bases from J, leaving 7 bases between. This CDR3 has 14 amino acids. Germline CDR1 SGHDT, CDR2 YYEEEE. The CDR3 DNA sequence: TGTGCCAGCAGCTTGGTGGGCAGCTCCTACGAGCAGTACTTC. The encoded protein is CASSLVGSSYEQYF.

This clonotype came up a few times. V gene TRBV10-3 combines with J gene TRBJ2-7, with 8 bases identical to TRBD1. The CDR3 extends over 14 amino acids. V lost 10 bases to trimming and J lost 5 bases; unmatched junction nucleotides: 13. Germline V gene lookup returns CDR1 ENHRY and CDR2 SYGVKD. The CDR3 region has the DNA TGTGCCACCCAGGGTAGTGGACAGGGCCACGAGCAGTACTTC. It translates to CATQGSGQGHEQYF.

The sample holds many counts of this clonotype. V is TRBV21-1 and J is TRBJ2-1; the table's TRBD1 call for D was not verified on the DNA. TRBV21-1 constitutes a pseudogene. There are 16 residues in the CDR3. This CDR3 is CASSLSGRANYNEQFF. The DNA of the CDR3 is TGTGCCAGCAGCTTAAGTGGGCGGGCGAATTACAATGAGCAGTTCTTC.

This clonotype came up a few times. This chain uses TRBV12-3 or TRBV12-4 with TRBJ2-5; a possible D gene is TRBD1 (6 bases). CDR3 length equals 13 residues. Trimming removed 3 bases at V and 5 bases at J, with 10 bases between. The CDR3 DNA follows: TGTGCCAGCAGTTTTGGGGGCAGCGAGACCCAGTACTTC. Translation gives CASSFGGSETQYF.

This clonotype showed up many times. V gene TRBV5-1 combines with J gene TRBJ2-7, with 7 bases aligning to TRBD2. Trimming at V came to 0 bases and at J to 0 bases, leaving 6 bases not matched to a gene. This CDR3 comprises 16 residues. CDR1 and CDR2 from the germline V gene are SGHRS and YFSETQ. The CDR3 nucleotides read TGCGCCAGCAGCTTGGGACTAGCCCGATACTCCTACGAGCAGTACTTC. It encodes CASSLGLARYSYEQYF.

This clonotype was picked up many times. The genes are TRBV29-1 and TRBJ2-2; 7 nucleotides match TRBD1. CDR1 is SQVTM, CDR2 ANQGSEA, per germline. Unmatched junction bases numbered 5, after V lost 6 bases and J lost 4 bases. The CDR3 length is 13 residues. The CDR3 protein is CSVGQQSTGELFF. The CDR3 DNA reads TGCAGCGTGGGACAGCAAAGCACCGGGGAGCTGTTTTTT.